This TCR beta chain was profiled in a study of identical twins. Study results and limitations: Cord blood beta clonotypes that were abundant carried fewer insertions, and memory repertoires showed no such trend. Where beta out-of-frame sequences were concerned, excess twin sharing was weaker.

It was template switching that added a universal primer site, and there were unique molecular identifiers on the cDNA. Each CDR3 protein gets one entry after TCRdb re-called the 5' RACE reads with MiXCR. Altogether 240,000 or so distinct CDR3 sequences are present, around 7% being singletons, with the ten largest covering about 3.6%. This clonotype was picked up many times. What it recognizes is unknown. The length of the CDR3 is 15 residues. Germline CDR1 KGHDR, CDR2 SFDVKD. Trimming shortened V by 1 base and J by 9 bases, and 15 bases separated the two germline ends. Separately, the same data were catalogued under a study of yellow fever vaccine responses in identical twins. This second report adds: Vaccine T cell responses of twins reportedly seemed partly convergent and partly personalized.

Sequenced: memory (CD45RO+) T cells sorted from blood. The sequence came from a woman under 30 in good health. The chain joins TRBV24-1 to TRBJ2-1; tentatively, D is TRBD1 or TRBD2 (7 bases each). DNA for the CDR3: TGTGCCACCAGTGATTTACAGGGGAGGGTTGGTGAGCAGTTCTTC. Translated: CATSDLQGRVGEQFF.